Listed below are T cell receptor beta chains from one sample, sequenced in a study of CD8 T cells in ankylosing spondylitis. TCRdb recomputed calls from the 5' RACE reads with MiXCR, one row per CDR3 protein. The sample includes 7,500 or so distinct CDR3 sequences, more than 8% of them seen just once. Source material: blood, either unsorted or a sorted T cell fraction (not recorded which). All receptors come from a male donor with ankylosing spondylitis or in good health (not recorded which). Each CDR3 is given with its conserved first and last residue. The D gene is left open where the match is weak. Size is omitted from some rows. Given values are once, few, many or a class for expanded clones.

D gene	clone size	V gene	J gene	CDR3 protein	CDR3 DNA
TRBD2	few	TRBV9	TRBJ2-3	CASSVQREGRVTDTQYF	TGTGCCAGCAGCGTTCAGCGGGAGGGCCGTGTCACAGATACGCAGTATTTT
-	medium-sized	TRBV9	TRBJ2-1	CASSVAEGEQFF	TGTGCCAGCAGCGTAGCCGAGGGGGAGCAGTTCTTC
TRBD1	medium-sized	TRBV9	TRBJ1-6	CASGQGNSPLHF	TGTGCCAGTGGACAGGGAAATTCACCCCTCCACTTT
TRBD2	-	TRBV9	TRBJ2-4	CASSVSSGGAGGQYF	TGTGCCAGCAGCGTTTCTAGCGGGGGGGCCGGGGGTCAGTACTTC
-	few	TRBV9	TRBJ2-6	CASSIQSSGANVLTF	TGTGCCAGCAGCATTCAGAGCTCTGGGGCCAACGTCCTGACTTTC
-	medium-sized	TRBV9	TRBJ1-2	CASSAINFDGYTF	TGTGCCAGCAGCGCCATAAACTTCGATGGCTACACCTTC
-	few	TRBV9	TRBJ1-5	CASSPRGVGNQPQHF	TGTGCCAGCAGCCCCCGGGGGGTCGGAAATCAGCCCCAGCATTTT
-	medium-sized	TRBV9	TRBJ1-5	CASSLGGVINQPQHF	TGTGCCAGCAGCTTGGGAGGGGTGATCAATCAGCCCCAGCATTTT
TRBD2	many	TRBV9	TRBJ2-1	CASSVASGIVNEQFF	TGTGCCAGCAGCGTAGCTAGCGGGATCGTCAATGAGCAGTTCTTC
TRBD2	medium-sized	TRBV9	TRBJ2-5	CASSVGGLAKETQYF	TGTGCCAGCAGCGTGGGTGGACTAGCTAAAGAGACCCAGTACTTC
-	many	TRBV9	TRBJ2-2	CASSAPLERINTGELFF	TGTGCCAGCAGCGCTCCTCTCGAGCGTATAAACACCGGGGAGCTGTTTTTT
-	medium-sized	TRBV9	TRBJ2-1	CASSFSTRDNYNEQFF	TGTGCCAGCAGCTTCTCAACCCGGGACAACTACAATGAGCAGTTCTTC
-	medium-sized	TRBV9	TRBJ1-1	CASSPGGETEAFF	TGTGCCAGCAGCCCTGGGGGGGAGACTGAAGCTTTCTTT
-	many	TRBV9	TRBJ2-2	CASSVVSTGELFF	TGTGCCAGCAGCGTAGTCAGCACCGGGGAGCTGTTTTTT
TRBD1	medium-sized	TRBV9	TRBJ1-2	CASSARSGQVQSNYGYTF	TGTGCCAGCAGCGCGAGGAGCGGACAGGTGCAATCGAACTATGGCTACACCTTC
-	many	TRBV9	TRBJ2-3	CASSRSSEHSTDTQYF	TGTGCCAGCAGCCGCTCGTCGGAGCATAGCACAGATACGCAGTATTTT
-	few	TRBV9	TRBJ1-1	CASSDRPNTEAFF	TGTGCCAGCAGCGACCGCCCGAACACTGAAGCTTTCTTT
TRBD2	-	TRBV9	TRBJ2-1	CASSDGLGESYNEQFF	TGTGCCAGCAGCGATGGACTAGGAGAATCGTACAATGAGCAGTTCTTC
-	medium-sized	TRBV9	TRBJ2-1	CASSVGSYNEQFF	TGTGCCAGCAGCGTAGGTTCCTACAATGAGCAGTTCTTC
-	many	TRBV9	TRBJ1-4	CASSVGGSNEKLFF	TGTGCCAGCAGCGTAGGGGGTTCTAATGAAAAACTGTTTTTT
TRBD2	medium-sized	TRBV9	TRBJ2-2	CASSPRVAGITGELFF	TGTGCCAGCAGCCCTCGGGTAGCGGGAATCACCGGGGAGCTGTTTTTT
TRBD1	medium-sized	TRBV9	TRBJ1-1	CASSAGGATEAFF	TGTGCCAGCAGCGCAGGGGGTGCCACTGAAGCTTTCTTT
TRBD2	few	TRBV9	TRBJ2-1	CASSVTSGNDNEQFF	TGTGCCAGCAGCGTGACGAGCGGGAATGACAATGAGCAGTTCTTC
-	medium-sized	TRBV9	TRBJ1-2	CASSGYGYTF	TGTGCCAGCAGCGGATATGGCTACACCTTC
TRBD2	-	TRBV9	TRBJ2-3	CASSTATSGGEVGTDTQYF	TGTGCCAGCAGCACCGCGACTAGCGGGGGGGAAGTCGGCACAGATACGCAGTATTTT
-	many	TRBV9	TRBJ2-1	CASSPWSAYNEQFF	TGTGCCAGCAGCCCTTGGTCGGCCTACAATGAGCAGTTCTTC
-	few	TRBV9	TRBJ2-5	CASSGGNTAETQYF	TGTGCCAGCAGCGGAGGGAACACGGCGGAGACCCAGTACTTC
-	many	TRBV9	TRBJ2-1	CASSVGSTVYLYNEQFF	TGTGCCAGCAGCGTAGGTTCGACAGTCTACCTCTACAATGAGCAGTTCTTC
-	many	TRBV9	TRBJ1-4	CASSDRAGNEKLFF	TGTGCCAGCAGCGATCGAGCCGGTAATGAAAAACTGTTTTTT
-	many	TRBV6-2/TRBV6-3	TRBJ2-4	CASSSDFQYF	TGTGCCAGCAGCAGCGATTTTCAGTACTTC
-	medium-sized	TRBV9	TRBJ2-3	CASSGSGSTDTQYF	TGTGCCAGCAGCGGAAGCGGGAGCACAGATACGCAGTATTTT
TRBD2	few	TRBV9	TRBJ2-2	CASSVARLAGEAGELFF	TGTGCCAGCAGCGTAGCTCGACTAGCGGGAGAAGCCGGGGAGCTGTTTTTT
TRBD1	many	TRBV9	TRBJ1-1	CASSEGTGRVTTEAFF	TGTGCCAGCAGCGAGGGGACAGGGAGAGTGACGACTGAAGCTTTCTTT
-	many	TRBV9	TRBJ2-1	CASSPGGLPYNEQFF	TGTGCCAGCAGCCCCGGGGGCCTACCCTACAATGAGCAGTTCTTC
-	many	TRBV9	TRBJ2-1	CASSVYENNEQFF	TGTGCCAGCAGCGTATACGAAAACAATGAGCAGTTCTTC
TRBD1	-	TRBV20-1	TRBJ1-5	CSARGARQGATQPQHF	TGCAGTGCTAGAGGTGCGAGACAGGGGGCAACTCAGCCCCAGCATTTT
TRBD2	many	TRBV9	TRBJ2-3	CASSESSGGAWDTQYF	TGTGCCAGCAGCGAGAGTAGCGGGGGGGCATGGGATACGCAGTATTTT
-	medium-sized	TRBV9	TRBJ1-1	CASSVSGGGTEAFF	TGTGCCAGCAGCGTTTCCGGGGGAGGCACTGAAGCTTTCTTT
-	few	TRBV9	TRBJ2-2	CASSPRQGRAGELFF	TGTGCCAGCAGCCCGAGACAGGGGAGGGCCGGGGAGCTGTTTTTT
-	medium-sized	TRBV9	TRBJ2-3	CASSSRQGREDTQYF	TGTGCCAGCAGTTCTAGACAGGGGAGGGAGGATACGCAGTATTTT
TRBD2	many	TRBV9	TRBJ2-5	CASTSGGGQETQYF	TGTGCCAGCACCTCGGGCGGGGGACAAGAGACCCAGTACTTC
-	many	TRBV9	TRBJ2-5	CASSKKGGETQYF	TGTGCCAGCAGCAAAAAGGGGGGTGAGACCCAGTACTTC
-	-	TRBV9	TRBJ1-2	CASSPQTGTGYGYTF	TGTGCCAGCAGCCCACAAACAGGGACTGGCTATGGCTACACCTTC
-	many	TRBV9	TRBJ2-1	CASSADLSPAEQFF	TGTGCCAGCAGCGCAGACCTGTCTCCGGCTGAGCAGTTCTTC
TRBD2	few	TRBV9	TRBJ2-1	CASSPSRLAGGANEQFF	TGTGCCAGCAGCCCATCCCGACTAGCGGGAGGGGCGAATGAGCAGTTCTTC
-	many	TRBV9	TRBJ2-1	CASSVKGGGSYNEQFF	TGTGCCAGCAGCGTAAAGGGAGGAGGCTCCTACAATGAGCAGTTCTTC